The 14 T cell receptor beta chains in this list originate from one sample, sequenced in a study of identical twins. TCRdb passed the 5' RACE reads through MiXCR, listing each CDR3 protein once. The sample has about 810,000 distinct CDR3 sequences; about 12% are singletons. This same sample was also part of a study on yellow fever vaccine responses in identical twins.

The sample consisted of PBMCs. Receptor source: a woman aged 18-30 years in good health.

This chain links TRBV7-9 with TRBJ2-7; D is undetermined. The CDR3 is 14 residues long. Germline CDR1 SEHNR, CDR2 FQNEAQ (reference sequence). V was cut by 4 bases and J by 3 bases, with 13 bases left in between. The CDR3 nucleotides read TGTGCCAGCAGCTCAACGGACGGGTACTACGAGCAGTACTTC. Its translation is CASSSTDGYYEQYF.

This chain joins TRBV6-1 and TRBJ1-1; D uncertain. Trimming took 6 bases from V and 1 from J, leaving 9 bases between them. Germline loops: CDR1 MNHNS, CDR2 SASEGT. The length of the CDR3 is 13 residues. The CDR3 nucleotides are TGTGCCAGCAGATGGGGTGGGAACACTGAAGCTTTCTTT. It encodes CASRWGGNTEAFF.

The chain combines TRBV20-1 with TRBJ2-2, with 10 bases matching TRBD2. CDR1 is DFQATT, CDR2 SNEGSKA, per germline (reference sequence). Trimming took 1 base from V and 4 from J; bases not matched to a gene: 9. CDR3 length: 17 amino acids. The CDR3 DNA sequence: TGCAGTGCTAGAGCCGGGACTAGCGCACTTCCCACCGGGGAGCTGTTTTTT. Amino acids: CSARAGTSALPTGELFF.

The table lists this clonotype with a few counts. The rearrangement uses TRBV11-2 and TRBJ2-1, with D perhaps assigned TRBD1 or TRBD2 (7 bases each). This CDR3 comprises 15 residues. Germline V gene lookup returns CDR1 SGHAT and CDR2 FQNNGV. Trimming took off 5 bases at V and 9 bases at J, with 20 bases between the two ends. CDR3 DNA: TGTGCCAGCAGCCCCAGGGGGGGGCACGATAGTGAGCAGTTCTTC. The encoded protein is CASSPRGGHDSEQFF.

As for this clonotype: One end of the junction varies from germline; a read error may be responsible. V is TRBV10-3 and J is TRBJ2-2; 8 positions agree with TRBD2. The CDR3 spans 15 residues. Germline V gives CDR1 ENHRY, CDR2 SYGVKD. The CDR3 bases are TGTGCCGTCAGGACGACTAGCGAATCACCCGGGGAGCTGTTTTTT. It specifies CAVRTTSESPGELFF.

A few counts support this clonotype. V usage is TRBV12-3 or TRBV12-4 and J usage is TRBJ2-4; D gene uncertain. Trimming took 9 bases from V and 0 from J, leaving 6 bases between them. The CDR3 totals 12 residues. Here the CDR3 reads CASRLAKNIQYF. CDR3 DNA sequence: TGTGCCAGTCGTCTAGCCAAAAACATTCAGTACTTC.

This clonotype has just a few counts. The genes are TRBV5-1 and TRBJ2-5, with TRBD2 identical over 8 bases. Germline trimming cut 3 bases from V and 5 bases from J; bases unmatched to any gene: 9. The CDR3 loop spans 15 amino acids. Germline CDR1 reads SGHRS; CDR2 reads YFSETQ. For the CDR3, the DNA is TGCGCCAGCAGCTCCTCTGGCGGGGGGTTTGAGACCCAGTACTTC. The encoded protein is CASSSSGGGFETQYF.

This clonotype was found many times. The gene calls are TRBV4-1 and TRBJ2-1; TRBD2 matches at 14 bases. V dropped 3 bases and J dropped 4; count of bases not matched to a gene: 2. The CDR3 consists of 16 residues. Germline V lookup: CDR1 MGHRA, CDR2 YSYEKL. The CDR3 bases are TGCGCCAGCAGCCAGGGGACTAGCGGGAGATACAATGAGCAGTTCTTC. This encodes CASSQGTSGRYNEQFF.

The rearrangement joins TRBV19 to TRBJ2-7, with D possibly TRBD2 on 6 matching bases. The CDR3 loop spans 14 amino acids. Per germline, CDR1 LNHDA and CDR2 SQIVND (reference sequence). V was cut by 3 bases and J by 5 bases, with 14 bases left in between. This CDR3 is CASSMGGDADEQYF. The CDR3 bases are TGTGCCAGTAGTATGGGGGGTGACGCCGACGAGCAGTACTTC. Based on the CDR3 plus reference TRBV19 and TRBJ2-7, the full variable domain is DGGITQSPKYLFRKEGQNVTLSCEQNLNHDAMYWYRQDPGQGLRLIYYSQIVNDFQKGDIAEGYSVSREKKESFPLTVTSAQKNPTAFYLCASSMGGDADEQYFGPGTRLTVT.

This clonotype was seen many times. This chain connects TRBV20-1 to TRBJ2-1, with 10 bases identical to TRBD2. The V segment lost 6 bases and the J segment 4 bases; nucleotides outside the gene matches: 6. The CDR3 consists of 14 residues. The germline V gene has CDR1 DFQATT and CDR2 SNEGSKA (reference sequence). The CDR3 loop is CSASGTSAYNEQFF. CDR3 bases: TGCAGTGCCTCCGGGACTAGCGCATACAATGAGCAGTTCTTC.

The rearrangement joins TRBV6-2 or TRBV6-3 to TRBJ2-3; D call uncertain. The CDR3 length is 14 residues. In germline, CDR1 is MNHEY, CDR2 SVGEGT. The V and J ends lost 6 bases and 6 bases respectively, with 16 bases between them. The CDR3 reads CASSPGWVSDTQYF. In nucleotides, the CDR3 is TGTGCCAGCAGCCCTGGCTGGGTATCGGATACGCAGTATTTT.

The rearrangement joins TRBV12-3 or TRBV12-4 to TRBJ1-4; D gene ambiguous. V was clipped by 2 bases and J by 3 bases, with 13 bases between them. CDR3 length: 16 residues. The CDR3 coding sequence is TGTGCCAGCAGTTTACGACGGCTCCAGTCTAATGAAAAACTGTTTTTT. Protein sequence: CASSLRRLQSNEKLFF.

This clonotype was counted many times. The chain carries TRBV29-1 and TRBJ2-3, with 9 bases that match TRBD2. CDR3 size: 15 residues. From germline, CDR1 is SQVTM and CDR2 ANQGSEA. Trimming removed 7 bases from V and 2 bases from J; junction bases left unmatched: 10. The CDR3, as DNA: TGCAGCGCGGCCGGGACTAGCCCAAACACAGATACGCAGTATTTT. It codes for CSAAGTSPNTDTQYF.

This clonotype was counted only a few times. CDR3 DNA: TGTGCCAGCAGTCGCACTCCTACACCAAGCGGGGCCCGTAGAGATACGCAGTATTTT. Translated: CASSRTPTPSGARRDTQYF. The chain uses TRBV6-7 and TRBJ2-3; 7 positions agree with TRBD2. TRBV6-7 is designated an ORF whose function remains uncertain. Germline trimming cut 5 bases from V and 5 bases from J; bases unmatched to any gene: 22. CDR3 length: 19 amino acids.